This paragraph reports one T cell receptor beta chain. This entry belongs to a study of cytomegalovirus exposure and HLA in healthy donors. Whole-study context: The roughly 130 validation repertoires, a later analysis reported, used the same platform as the 600 to 700 repertoires from the first cohort.

Libraries were prepared by immunoSEQ multiplex PCR; TCRdb keeps only in-frame clonotypes and omits some of them. The data contain over 100,000 clones, 89% of them seen just once; the ten biggest clones take up around 1.3%. CDR1 is MNHEY, CDR2 SVGAGI, per germline. This CDR3 comprises 15 residues. V lost 2 bases and J lost 3, with 13 bases in between. The chain uses TRBV6-5 and TRBJ1-1; TRBD1 might be the D (5 bases). This receptor was taken from a woman under 30 in good health and CMV-seronegative. Material for sequencing was PBMCs. CDR3 coding DNA: TGTGCCAGCAGTTACCGGACCTCGGGGGACACTGAAGCTTTCTTT. The encoded protein is CASSYRTSGDTEAFF.